The next 8 T cell receptor beta chains were all read from a single sample in a study of blood T cell repertoires in COVID-19. TCRdb's copy holds only in-frame clones and misses some; the assay was immunoSEQ multiplex PCR. This sample has about 99,000 clones, with 85% to 90% found just once. The specimen sequenced was peripheral blood. All receptors come from a human donor in a cohort sampled during active COVID-19.

V usage is TRBV30 and J usage is TRBJ2-7; maybe TRBD1 (5 bases). Germline V CDR1 and CDR2: GTSNPN, SVGIG (reference sequence). V gave up 2 bases and J gave up 4 bases, with 6 bases separating them. The CDR3 sequence is 11 residues long. The CDR3 loop reads CAWSRGYEQYF. The DNA for the CDR3 is TGTGCCTGGAGTAGGGGTTACGAGCAGTACTTC.

This chain connects TRBV27 to TRBJ2-3; TRBD2 matches 8 bases. The CDR3 extends over 16 amino acids. With 5 bases clipped from V and 5 bases from J, the junction kept 12 bases outside the gene matches. CDR1 and CDR2 from the germline V gene are MNHEY and SMNVEV (reference sequence). Here the CDR3 DNA reads TGTGCCAGCAGTCTCTTTCCCAGCGGGGGTAAAGATACGCAGTATTTT. Protein: CASSLFPSGGKDTQYF.

The rearrangement uses TRBV20-1 and TRBJ1-1; D gene uncertain. V was shortened by 3 bases and J by 1 base, with 3 bases between the two germline ends. The length of the CDR3 is 11 residues. The V gene's germline CDR1 is DFQATT and CDR2 SNEGSKA (reference sequence). The chain's CDR3 is CSASRNTEAFF. CDR3 coding DNA: TGCAGTGCTAGTCGGAACACTGAAGCTTTCTTT.

Here the CDR3 DNA reads TGCGCCAGCAGTCGCAACAGCGGCGGTGCTTTGAGCAATCAGCCCCAGCATTTT. This codes for CASSRNSGGALSNQPQHF. V usage is TRBV23-1 and J usage is TRBJ1-5; D is unresolved. TRBV23-1 falls under the ORF class, with uncertain function. The CDR3 extends over 18 amino acids. The V and J ends lost 4 bases and 1 base respectively, with 20 bases between them.

This clone has only one observation. The chain recombines TRBV28 with TRBJ2-7; possible D gene TRBD1, 6 bases. The CDR3 contains 14 residues. Germline CDR1 MDHEN, CDR2 SYDVKM. With 8 bases removed from V and 4 bases from J, the gap between germline ends came to 18 bases. This chain's CDR3 is CASWTAAGTYEQYF. The CDR3 DNA reads TGTGCCAGCTGGACAGCGGCAGGGACGTACGAGCAGTACTTC.

The V call is TRBV7-8, the J call TRBJ2-1; 8 nucleotides align to TRBD2. The CDR3 runs to 16 residues. The germline gives CDR1 SGHVS, CDR2 FQNEAQ. The V gene end was trimmed by 3 bases and the J gene end by 0 bases; junction bases not matched to a gene: 4. CDR3 loop: CASSFGRESSYNEQFF. For the CDR3, the DNA is TGTGCCAGCAGCTTCGGGAGGGAGAGCTCCTACAATGAGCAGTTCTTC. The complete variable domain, with remaining parts taken from reference TRBV7-8 and TRBJ2-1, reads GAGVSQSPRYKVAKRGQDVALRCDPISGHVSLFWYQQALGQGPEFLTYFQNEAQLDKSGLPSDRFFAERPEGSVSTLKIQRTQQEDSAVYLCASSFGRESSYNEQFFGPGTRLTVL.

V gene TRBV5-6 combines with J gene TRBJ2-7; weak D call: TRBD1 (6 bases). This CDR3 contains 14 residues. The germline V and J ends were trimmed by 6 bases and 0 bases, with 13 bases remaining between them. CDR1 SGHDT and CDR2 YYEEEE come from the germline V gene. The CDR3 region has the DNA TGTGCCAGCACCAGGGGCTACAGCTCCTACGAGCAGTACTTC. As protein: CASTRGYSSYEQYF.

This clone was recorded once. This chain uses TRBV25-1 with TRBJ2-6; D gene ambiguous. This CDR3 region has 14 residues. Trimming took 4 bases from V and 0 from J, leaving 4 bases between them. CDR1 is MGHDK, CDR2 SYGVNS, per germline. The CDR3 spells CASSVSSGANVLTF. CDR3 DNA: TGTGCCAGCAGTGTTAGCTCTGGGGCCAACGTCCTGACTTTC.